The 20 T cell receptor beta chains in this list originate from one sample, sequenced in a study of long-term antiretroviral therapy in people with HIV. Researchers report immunoSEQ v3.0 was run at survey level. This table comes from immunoSEQ multiplex PCR, and its TCRdb copy is limited to in-frame clones, with some not included. Of under 45,000 clones in the sample, roughly 80% are singletons; the top ten hold 6.2%. Sequenced material: unsorted PBMCs, taken 1 year after starting antiretroviral therapy. The receptors shown here come from a young man with HIV.

The chain couples TRBV9 to TRBJ2-2, with D maybe TRBD2 (7 bases). The CDR3 is 16 amino acids. Trimming pared 0 bases from V and 5 bases from J, leaving 14 bases between. Germline V gives CDR1 SGDLS, CDR2 YYNGEE. The CDR3 DNA is TGTGCCAGCAGCGTAGATGCGGGGGCCAGAACCGGGGAGCTGTTTTTT. Translating gives CASSVDAGARTGELFF.

As to this clone: This CDR3 is also generated by other DNA sequences in the sample. The rearrangement links TRBV27 to TRBJ1-2; TRBD1 is a possible D gene (6 bases). Per germline, CDR1 MNHEY and CDR2 SMNVEV (reference sequence). The V end lost 2 bases, the J end lost 0 bases, and 7 bases lay between the germline ends. CDR3 length: 14 amino acids. CDR3 in amino acids: CASSLTGPNYGYTF. Here the CDR3 DNA reads TGTGCCAGCAGTTTAACAGGGCCTAACTATGGCTACACCTTC.

The gene calls are TRBV4-2 and TRBJ1-1; D unclear. Trimming cost V 5 bases and J 0 bases, with 7 bases left between them. CDR3 length: 13 amino acids. Germline V gene data show CDR1 as LGHNA and CDR2 as YNFKEQ. As DNA, the CDR3 is TGTGCCAGCAGCATCGATATGAACACTGAAGCTTTCTTT. The encoded protein is CASSIDMNTEAFF.

The V call is TRBV19, the J call TRBJ1-1; maybe TRBD1 (5 bases). The CDR3 runs to 13 residues. Trimming shortened V by 8 bases and J by 5 bases, and 15 bases separated the two germline ends. Germline V gives CDR1 LNHDA, CDR2 SQIVND (reference sequence). DNA for the CDR3: TGTGCCAGTGGACGGTCGGGGGGGACTGAAGCTTTCTTT. It encodes CASGRSGGTEAFF.

The table lists this clone with a few counts. This chain links TRBV5-4 with TRBJ1-1; TRBD1 agrees at 7 bases. Germline V gene sequence: CDR1 SGHNT, CDR2 YYREEE (reference sequence). This CDR3 comprises 12 residues. With V trimmed by 7 bases and J by 4 bases, 4 bases remained unmatched. The CDR3 DNA sequence: TGTGCCAGCGGGACAGCGGGCACTGAAGCTTTCTTT. This encodes CASGTAGTEAFF.

V and J are TRBV5-1 and TRBJ1-1; no definite D call. CDR3 size: 13 residues. V lost 4 bases and J lost 1, with 8 bases in between. Germline CDR1 reads SGHRS; CDR2 reads YFSETQ. CDR3 coding DNA: TGCGCCAGCAGCCCTCCACAGAACACTGAAGCTTTCTTT. Amino acids: CASSPPQNTEAFF.

The chain carries TRBV5-1 and TRBJ1-1; 8 bases align to TRBD1. The CDR3 has 16 amino acids. Germline V lookup: CDR1 SGHRS, CDR2 YFSETQ. Trimming took 4 bases from V and 5 from J; bases not matched to a gene: 13. The CDR3 DNA follows: TGCGCCAGCAGCCCCGGACAGGGAGGGGGAAAGACTGAAGCTTTCTTT. It is translated as CASSPGQGGGKTEAFF.

The rearrangement joins TRBV27 to TRBJ1-2; D uncertain. V lost 7 bases to trimming and J lost 5 bases, with 17 bases between them. The CDR3 is 14 residues long. Germline CDR1 reads MNHEY; CDR2 reads SMNVEV (reference sequence). The CDR3 region has the DNA TGTGCCAGCACTCTACGGTGGGGTCCTTATGGCTACACCTTC. This translates into CASTLRWGPYGYTF.

The chain combines TRBV14 with TRBJ1-1; no definite D call. The CDR3 consists of 14 residues. Trimming took off 1 base at V and 1 base at J, with 7 bases between the two ends. Germline CDR1 and CDR2: SGHDN and FVKESK. The CDR3 region has the DNA TGTGCCAGCAGCCAAGTATCCGGGAACACTGAAGCTTTCTTT. It is translated as CASSQVSGNTEAFF.

The chain combines TRBV5-1 with TRBJ2-1; TRBD2 matches 8 bases. Germline CDR1 reads SGHRS; CDR2 reads YFSETQ. This CDR3 comprises 17 residues. J was trimmed by 2 bases and V by 3 bases; bases with no gene match: 10. The CDR3, as DNA: TGCGCCAGCAGCTCCATCGGGGGGGATGTCCCCTACAATGAGCAGTTCTTC. Its translation: CASSSIGGDVPYNEQFF.

This clone showed up just a few times. The gene calls are TRBV29-1 and TRBJ2-7, with D hard to call. Trimming removed 7 bases from V and 4 bases from J, with 11 bases in between. Germline assignment: CDR1 SQVTM and CDR2 ANQGSEA. CDR3 length equals 11 residues. The CDR3, as DNA: TGCAGCGCCGGTCCGGATTACGAGCAGTACTTC. This codes for CSAGPDYEQYF.

The chain uses TRBV4-1 and TRBJ2-3, with TRBD2 matching over 8 bases. The CDR3 has 18 residues. The trim removed 1 base at V and 5 bases at J, leaving 14 bases unmatched. The germline CDR1 and CDR2 sequences are MGHRA and YSYEKL. The CDR3 protein is CASSQVGRRRGAGDTQYF. CDR3 in DNA: TGCGCCAGCAGCCAAGTTGGACGGCGGCGGGGGGCTGGAGATACGCAGTATTTT.

This chain joins TRBV28 and TRBJ2-7; D remains unclear. Trimming left V 1 base short and J 6 bases short, with 16 bases between. The CDR3 is made up of 15 amino acids. Germline lookup yields CDR1 MDHEN and CDR2 SYDVKM. The CDR3 spells CASSLLETATSEQYF. The CDR3 DNA sequence: TGTGCCAGCAGTTTATTGGAGACTGCTACCTCCGAGCAGTACTTC.

This clone appeared a few times. The chain combines TRBV9 with TRBJ2-7; TRBD2 agrees at 7 bases. The CDR3 consists of 16 residues. Germline loops: CDR1 SGDLS, CDR2 YYNGEE. J was trimmed by 0 bases and V by 0 bases; bases with no gene match: 6. The CDR3, as DNA: TGTGCCAGCAGCGTAGCTCTCAGCGGGGACTCCTACGAGCAGTACTTC. Amino acids: CASSVALSGDSYEQYF.

A word on this clone: Germline and junction disagree at one end, which may indicate a read error. This chain connects TRBV6-5 to TRBJ2-7; D possibly corresponds to TRBD1 (5 bases). This CDR3 is 14 amino acids long. CDR1 and CDR2 from the germline V gene are MNHEY and SVGAGI. The CDR3 nucleotides read TGTGCCAGCGGGGCCTCTTTGACCAGCCCCGAGGAGTACTTC. Translated, it gives CASGASLTSPEEYF.

The genes are TRBV4-1 and TRBJ1-1; 11 bases fit TRBD1. The CDR3 is made up of 17 amino acids. J lost 1 base, V lost 4 bases, and 8 bases had no gene match. Germline assignment: CDR1 MGHRA and CDR2 YSYEKL. CDR3 loop: CASSPDRGRTENTEAFF. The CDR3 DNA sequence: TGCGCCAGCAGCCCGGACAGGGGGCGAACAGAGAACACTGAAGCTTTCTTT.

CDR3 sequence: CASSIGLWTSNTGELFF. CDR3 in DNA: TGTGCCAGTAGTATTGGGTTGTGGACCTCGAACACCGGGGAGCTGTTTTTT. This sequence joins TRBV19 and TRBJ2-2, with D uncertain. Trimming removed 3 bases from V and 0 bases from J, with 14 bases in between. Germline loops: CDR1 LNHDA, CDR2 SQIVND (reference sequence). There are 17 residues in the CDR3.

The V gene is TRBV5-5, the J gene TRBJ1-4; the D gene is possibly TRBD1 (6 bases). V lost 3 bases and J lost 5, with 14 bases in between. CDR3 length: 15 residues. Germline lookup yields CDR1 SGHKS and CDR2 YYEKEE (reference sequence). Written as DNA, the CDR3 is TGTGCCAGCAGCTGGAGGTTTACAGGGAATGAAAAACTGTTTTTT. Its protein product is CASSWRFTGNEKLFF.

This chain links TRBV5-1 with TRBJ2-7; no firm D call. The CDR3 covers 12 residues. Germline loops: CDR1 SGHRS, CDR2 YFSETQ. The V end lost 4 bases, the J end lost 5 bases, and 10 bases lay between the germline ends. In DNA, the CDR3 is TGCGCCAGCAGCCGCCGTGGTGACGAGCAGTACTTC. Amino acid sequence: CASSRRGDEQYF.

The chain combines TRBV7-2 with TRBJ1-4, with D unclear. With 5 bases removed from V and 7 bases from J, the gap between germline ends came to 14 bases. The CDR3 contains 14 residues. Germline V gene sequence: CDR1 SGHTA, CDR2 FQGNSA. The CDR3 nucleotides are TGTGCCAGCAGCCCAGGCCCGGGTGGTGAAAAACTGTTTTTT. Its translation: CASSPGPGGEKLFF.